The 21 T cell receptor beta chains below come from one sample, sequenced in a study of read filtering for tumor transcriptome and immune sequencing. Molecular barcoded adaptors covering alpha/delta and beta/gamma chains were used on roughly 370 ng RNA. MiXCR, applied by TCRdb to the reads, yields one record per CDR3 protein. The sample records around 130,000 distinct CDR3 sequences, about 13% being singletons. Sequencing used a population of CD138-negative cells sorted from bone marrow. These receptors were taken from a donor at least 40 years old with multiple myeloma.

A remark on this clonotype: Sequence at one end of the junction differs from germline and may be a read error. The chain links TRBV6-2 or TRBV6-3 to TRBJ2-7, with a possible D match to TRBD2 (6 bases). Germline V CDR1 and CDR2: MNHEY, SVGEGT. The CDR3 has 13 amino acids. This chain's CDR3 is CASSYSGEYERYF. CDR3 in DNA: TGTGCCAGCAGTTATTCGGGGGAGTACGAGCGGTACTTC.

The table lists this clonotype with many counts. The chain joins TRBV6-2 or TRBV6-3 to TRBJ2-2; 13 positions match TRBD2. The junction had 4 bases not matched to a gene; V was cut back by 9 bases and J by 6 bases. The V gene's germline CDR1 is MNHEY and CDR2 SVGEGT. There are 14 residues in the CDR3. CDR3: CASRTSGRAGELFF. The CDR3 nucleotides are TGTGCCAGTCGGACTAGCGGGAGAGCCGGGGAGCTGTTTTTT.

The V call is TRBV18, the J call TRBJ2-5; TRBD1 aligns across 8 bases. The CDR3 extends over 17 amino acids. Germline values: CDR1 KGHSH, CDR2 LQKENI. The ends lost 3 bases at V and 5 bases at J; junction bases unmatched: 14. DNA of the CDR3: TGTGCCAGCTCACCTTCTAGGGGCAGGGGGCAGGCGGAGACCCAGTACTTC. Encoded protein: CASSPSRGRGQAETQYF.

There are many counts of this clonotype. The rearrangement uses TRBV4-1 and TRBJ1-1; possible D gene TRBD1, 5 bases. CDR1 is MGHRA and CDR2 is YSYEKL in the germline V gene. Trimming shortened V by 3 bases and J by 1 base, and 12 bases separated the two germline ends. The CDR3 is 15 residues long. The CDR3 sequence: CASSQGPDRNTEAFF. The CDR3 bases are TGCGCCAGCAGCCAGGGGCCTGACAGGAACACTGAAGCTTTCTTT.

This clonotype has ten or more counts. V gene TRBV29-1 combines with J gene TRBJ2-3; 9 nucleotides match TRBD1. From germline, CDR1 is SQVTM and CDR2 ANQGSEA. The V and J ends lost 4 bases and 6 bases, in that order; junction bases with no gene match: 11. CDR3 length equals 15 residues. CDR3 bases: TGCAGCGTTGGCGAGTGGACAGGGGATCCGGATACGCAGTATTTT. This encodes CSVGEWTGDPDTQYF.

CDR3 nucleotides: TGCGCCAGCGGGGGGACTAGCACAGATACGCAGTATTTT. Translation gives CASGGTSTDTQYF. V usage is TRBV5-1 and J usage is TRBJ2-3; tentatively, D is TRBD2 (6 bases). Germline-derived CDR1 and CDR2 are SGHRS and YFSETQ. The CDR3 extends over 13 amino acids. The V gene lost 7 bases and the J gene lost 0 bases, with 9 bases spanning the gap.

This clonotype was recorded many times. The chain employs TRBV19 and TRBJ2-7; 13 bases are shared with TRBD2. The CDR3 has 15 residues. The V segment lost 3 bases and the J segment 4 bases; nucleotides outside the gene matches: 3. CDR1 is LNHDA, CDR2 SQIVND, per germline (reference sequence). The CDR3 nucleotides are TGTGCCAGTAGTATCGGGACTAGCGGGACTTACGAGCAGTACTTC. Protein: CASSIGTSGTYEQYF.

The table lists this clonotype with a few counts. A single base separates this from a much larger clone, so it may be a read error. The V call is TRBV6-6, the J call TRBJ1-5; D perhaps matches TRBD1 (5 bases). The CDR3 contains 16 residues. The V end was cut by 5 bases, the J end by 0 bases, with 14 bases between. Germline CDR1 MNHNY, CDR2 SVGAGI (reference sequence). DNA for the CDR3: TGTGCCAGCAGTCCCCCTGGGGGGAGTAGCAATCAGCCCCAGCATTTT. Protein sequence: CASSPPGGSSNQPQHF.

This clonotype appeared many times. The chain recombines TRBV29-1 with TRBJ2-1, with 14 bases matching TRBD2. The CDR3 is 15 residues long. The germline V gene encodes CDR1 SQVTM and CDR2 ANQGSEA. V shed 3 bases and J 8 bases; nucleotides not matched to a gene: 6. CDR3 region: CSVETSGRAEYEQFF. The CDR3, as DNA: TGCAGCGTTGAGACTAGCGGGAGGGCCGAGTATGAGCAGTTCTTC.

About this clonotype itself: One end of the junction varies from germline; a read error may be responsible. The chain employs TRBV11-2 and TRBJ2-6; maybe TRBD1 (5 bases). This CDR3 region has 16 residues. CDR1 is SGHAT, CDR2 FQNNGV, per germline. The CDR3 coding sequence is TGTGCCAGCACCATCAGGCGCGTCTCTGGGGCCAACGACCTGACTTTC. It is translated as CASTIRRVSGANDLTF.

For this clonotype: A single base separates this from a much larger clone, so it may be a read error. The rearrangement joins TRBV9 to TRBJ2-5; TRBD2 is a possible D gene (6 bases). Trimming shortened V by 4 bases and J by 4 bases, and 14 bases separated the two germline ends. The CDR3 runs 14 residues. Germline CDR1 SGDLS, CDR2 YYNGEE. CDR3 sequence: CASSSSGTRETQYF. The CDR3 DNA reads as TGTGCCAGCAGCTCTTCCGGGACTCGAGAGACCCAGTACTTC.

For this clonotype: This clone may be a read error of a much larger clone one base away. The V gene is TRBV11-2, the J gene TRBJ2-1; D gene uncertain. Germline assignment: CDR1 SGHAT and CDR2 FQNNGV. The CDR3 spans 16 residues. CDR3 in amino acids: CASSFNFGRAYNEQSF. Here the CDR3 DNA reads TGTGCCAGCAGCTTTAACTTCGGACGAGCCTACAATGAGCAGTCCTTC.

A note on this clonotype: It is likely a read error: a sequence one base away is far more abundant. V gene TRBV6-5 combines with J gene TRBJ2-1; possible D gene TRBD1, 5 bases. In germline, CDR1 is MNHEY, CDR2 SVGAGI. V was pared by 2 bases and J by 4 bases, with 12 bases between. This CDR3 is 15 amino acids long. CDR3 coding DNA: TGTGCCAGCAGTTACGTGGGGCCGGAGTACAATGAGCAGTTCTTC. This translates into CASSYVGPEYNEQFF.

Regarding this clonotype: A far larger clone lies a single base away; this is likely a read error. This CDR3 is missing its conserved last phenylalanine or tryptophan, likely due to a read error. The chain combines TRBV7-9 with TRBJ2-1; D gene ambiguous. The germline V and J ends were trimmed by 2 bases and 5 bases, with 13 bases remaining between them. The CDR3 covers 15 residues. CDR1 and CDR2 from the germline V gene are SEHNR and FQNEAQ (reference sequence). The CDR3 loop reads CASSLTVAKHNEQFS. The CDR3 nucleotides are TGTGCCAGCAGCTTAACGGTCGCTAAGCACAATGAGCAGTTCTCC.

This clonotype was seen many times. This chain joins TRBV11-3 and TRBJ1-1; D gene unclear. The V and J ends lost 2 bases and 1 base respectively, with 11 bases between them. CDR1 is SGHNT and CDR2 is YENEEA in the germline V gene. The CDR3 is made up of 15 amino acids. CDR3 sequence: CASSLRGPTNTEAFF. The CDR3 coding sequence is TGTGCCAGCAGCTTACGGGGTCCCACGAACACTGAAGCTTTCTTT. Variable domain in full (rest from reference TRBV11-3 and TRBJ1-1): EAGVVQSPRYKIIEKKQPVAFWCNPISGHNTLYWYLQNLGQGPELLIRYENEEAVDDSQLPKDRFSAERLKGVDSTLKIQPAELGDSAVYLCASSLRGPTNTEAFFGQGTRLTVV.

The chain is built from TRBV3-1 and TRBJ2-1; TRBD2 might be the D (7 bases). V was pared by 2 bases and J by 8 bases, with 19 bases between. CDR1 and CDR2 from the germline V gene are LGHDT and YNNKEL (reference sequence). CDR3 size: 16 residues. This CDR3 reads CASSQKLDRGADEQFF. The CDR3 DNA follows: TGTGCCAGCAGCCAAAAGCTCGATCGGGGGGCGGATGAGCAGTTCTTC.

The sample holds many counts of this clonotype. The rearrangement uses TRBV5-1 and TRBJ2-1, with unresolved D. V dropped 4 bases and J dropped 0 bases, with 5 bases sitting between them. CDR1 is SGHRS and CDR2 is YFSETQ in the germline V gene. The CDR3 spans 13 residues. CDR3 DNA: TGCGCCAGCAGCGCTAGCTCCTACAATGAGCAGTTCTTC. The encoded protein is CASSASSYNEQFF.

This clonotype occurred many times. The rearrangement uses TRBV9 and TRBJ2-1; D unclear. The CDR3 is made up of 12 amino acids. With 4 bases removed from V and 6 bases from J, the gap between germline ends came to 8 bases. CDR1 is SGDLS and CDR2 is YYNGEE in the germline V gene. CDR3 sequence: CASSNHLNEQFF. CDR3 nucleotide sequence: TGTGCCAGCAGCAATCACCTCAATGAGCAGTTCTTC.

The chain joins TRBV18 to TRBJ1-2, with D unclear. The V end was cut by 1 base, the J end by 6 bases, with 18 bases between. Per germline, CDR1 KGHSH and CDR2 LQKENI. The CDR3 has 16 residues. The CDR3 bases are TGTGCCAGCTCACCACGACCCGCTGGCTCCGGGGATGGCTACACCTTC. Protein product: CASSPRPAGSGDGYTF. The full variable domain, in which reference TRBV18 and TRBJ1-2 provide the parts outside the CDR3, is NAGVMQNPRHLVRRRGQEARLRCSPMKGHSHVYWYRQLPEEGLKFMVYLQKENIIDESGMPKERFSAEFPKEGPSILRIQQVVRGDSAAYFCASSPRPAGSGDGYTFGSGTRLTVV.

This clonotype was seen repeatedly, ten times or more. CDR3 loop: CASKTGSSYNEQFF. The CDR3 DNA is TGTGCCAGCAAGACGGGTAGCTCCTACAATGAGCAGTTCTTC. The rearrangement links TRBV6-1 to TRBJ2-1; D gene ambiguous. The V end was cut by 7 bases, the J end by 0 bases, with 10 bases between. Germline loops: CDR1 MNHNS, CDR2 SASEGT. This CDR3 has 14 amino acids.

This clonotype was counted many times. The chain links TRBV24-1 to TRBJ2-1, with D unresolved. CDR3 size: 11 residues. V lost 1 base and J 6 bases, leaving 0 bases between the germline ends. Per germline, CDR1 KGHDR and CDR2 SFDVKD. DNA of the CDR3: TGTGCCACCAGTGATTTCAATGAGCAGTTCTTC. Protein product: CATSDFNEQFF.